Listed below are T cell receptor beta chains from one sample, sequenced in a study of STAT5B mutations in CD4+ large granular lymphocyte leukemia. Sequencing was performed with immunoSEQ multiplex PCR; in TCRdb, only in-frame clones are kept and a portion is missing. The data hold about 30,000 clones, with under 85% observed a single time. The source material was CD4+ T cells from blood buffy coats. The source of these receptors is a human donor in good health. CDR3s include the opening cysteine and the closing phenylalanine or tryptophan. A D gene is named only where the DNA matches it firmly. A clone size is listed for some rows: how often the clone was seen (once, few, many), or a class if it is expanded.

v_gene	abundance	j_gene	d_gene	CDR3aa	CDR3nt
TRBV6-6	once	TRBJ2-7	-	CASSPGTEPWYEQYF	TGTGCCAGCAGCCCCGGGACGGAGCCTTGGTACGAGCAGTACTTC
TRBV6-5	-	TRBJ1-2	-	CASSYGGPEGYTF	TGTGCCAGCAGTTACGGCGGGCCGGAGGGCTACACCTTC
TRBV6-5	-	TRBJ1-5	-	CASRGGRGDQPQHF	TGTGCCAGCAGGGGCGGGCGGGGGGATCAGCCCCAGCATTTT
TRBV9	-	TRBJ2-3	TRBD2	CASSYGLAGEYTQYF	TGTGCCAGCAGCTACGGACTAGCGGGAGAGTATACGCAGTATTTT
TRBV28	-	TRBJ2-7	-	CASQNPGEQYF	TGTGCCAGCCAAAACCCGGGGGAGCAGTACTTC
TRBV4-2	-	TRBJ1-4	TRBD1	CASSQDPGTGDEKLFF	TGTGCCAGCAGCCAGGACCCCGGGACAGGGGATGAAAAACTGTTTTTT
TRBV18	-	TRBJ2-3	TRBD2	CASSPLAGGTDTQYF	TGTGCCAGCTCACCACTAGCGGGGGGCACAGATACGCAGTATTTT
TRBV6-1	-	TRBJ2-3	-	CASAEGWDTQYF	TGTGCCAGTGCCGAGGGTTGGGATACGCAGTATTTT
TRBV6-1	-	TRBJ1-3	-	CASLPKDHRGNTIYF	TGTGCCAGCCTCCCGAAGGACCACAGGGGAAACACCATATATTTT
TRBV7-2	-	TRBJ2-5	-	CASSLAHGETQYF	TGTGCCAGCAGCTTAGCCCACGGAGAGACCCAGTACTTC
TRBV6-5	-	TRBJ2-2	-	CASSYIPRTGELFF	TGTGCCAGCAGTTACATCCCCCGCACCGGGGAGCTGTTTTTT
TRBV7-3	-	TRBJ1-5	-	CASSSPGSNQPQHF	TGTGCCAGCAGCTCACCGGGCTCAAATCAGCCCCAGCATTTT
TRBV5-6	-	TRBJ2-7	TRBD2	CASSFTSGGYSYEQYF	TGTGCCAGCAGCTTCACTAGCGGGGGCTACTCCTACGAGCAGTACTTC
TRBV7-2	-	TRBJ2-5	-	CASSLSQASGTQYF	TGTGCCAGCAGCTTGTCACAGGCCTCCGGGACCCAGTACTTC
TRBV10-3	-	TRBJ2-7	TRBD1	CAISAGTGGYEQYF	TGTGCCATCAGTGCGGGTACAGGGGGCTACGAGCAGTACTTC
TRBV15	few	TRBJ2-6	-	CATSEGANVLTF	TGTGCCACCAGCGAAGGGGCCAACGTCCTGACTTTC
TRBV28	-	TRBJ1-2	-	CASSPLSGTWGYGYTF	TGTGCCAGCAGTCCCCTGTCCGGGACCTGGGGGTATGGCTACACCTTC
TRBV4-1	once	TRBJ1-2	-	CASSQEGGGYGYTF	TGCGCCAGCAGCCAAGAGGGGGGGGGCTATGGCTACACCTTC
TRBV18	-	TRBJ2-7	-	CASSPPGQYEQYF	TGTGCCAGCTCACCTCCAGGGCAGTACGAGCAGTACTTC
TRBV6-1	-	TRBJ1-1	-	CASTIGRSEAFF	TGTGCCAGCACTATTGGGCGGAGTGAAGCTTTCTTT
TRBV2	-	TRBJ1-3	-	CASSDRGVGNTIYF	TGTGCCAGCAGTGACAGGGGAGTCGGAAACACCATATATTTT
TRBV28	-	TRBJ2-7	TRBD1	CASSTTGGGSYEQYF	TGTGCCAGCAGCACTACAGGGGGCGGATCCTACGAGCAGTACTTC
TRBV1	-	TRBJ2-7	-	CTSRTTRDNGWHEQYF	TGCACCAGCAGGACGACACGGGACAATGGATGGCACGAGCAGTACTTC
TRBV4-2	-	TRBJ1-3	-	CASSRDGAPGVNTIYF	TGTGCCAGCAGCCGGGATGGTGCGCCCGGGGTAAACACCATATATTTT
TRBV7-2	-	TRBJ2-7	TRBD1	CASSPRGQGTYEQYF	TGTGCCAGCAGCCCAAGGGGACAGGGAACCTACGAGCAGTACTTC
TRBV10-3	-	TRBJ2-2	-	CAISTDRSNTGELFF	TGTGCCATCAGTACCGACAGGTCGAACACCGGGGAGCTGTTTTTT
TRBV14	-	TRBJ2-1	-	CASSQYTGENEQFF	TGTGCCAGCAGCCAGTACACGGGGGAAAATGAGCAGTTCTTC
TRBV19	-	TRBJ2-3	-	CASRVEDTQYF	TGTGCCAGTAGGGTGGAAGATACGCAGTATTTT
TRBV14	once	TRBJ2-3	-	CASSQGKRSTDTQYF	TGTGCCAGCAGCCAAGGGAAGAGGAGCACAGATACGCAGTATTTT
TRBV5-6	-	TRBJ1-3	-	CASSLVGNTIYF	TGTGCCAGCAGCTTGGTAGGAAACACCATATATTTT
TRBV11-2	few	TRBJ2-7	-	CASSMEFYEQYF	TGTGCCAGCAGCATGGAGTTCTACGAGCAGTACTTC
TRBV7-2	-	TRBJ2-5	TRBD1	CASSPQGGRETQYF	TGTGCCAGCAGCCCACAGGGGGGTCGAGAGACCCAGTACTTC
TRBV5-1	-	TRBJ2-2	TRBD2	CASTGGGLAGANTGELFF	TGCGCCAGCACCGGTGGAGGTCTAGCGGGGGCTAACACCGGGGAGCTGTTTTTT
TRBV12-2	-	TRBJ2-5	-	CASRLEGRASGIQETQYF	TGTGCAAGTCGCTTAGAGGGTAGGGCTAGCGGGATCCAAGAGACCCAGTACTTC
TRBV18	-	TRBJ1-1	-	CASSPPSPGQMNTEAFF	TGTGCCAGCTCACCGCCCTCACCGGGACAAATGAACACTGAAGCTTTCTTT
TRBV5-4	-	TRBJ2-6	TRBD1	CASSPGAGGGGGANVLTF	TGTGCCAGCAGCCCCGGGGCAGGGGGCGGCGGTGGGGCCAACGTCCTGACTTTC
TRBV4-1	-	TRBJ2-2	TRBD2	CASSQAAGLAGGPDTGELFF	TGCGCCAGCAGCCAGGCTGCCGGACTAGCGGGAGGGCCCGACACCGGGGAGCTGTTTTTT